What follows describes a single T cell receptor (beta chain). Its antigen is not known. The CDR3 covers 16 residues. The ends lost 5 bases at V and 0 bases at J; junction bases unmatched: 5. CDR1 LNHDA and CDR2 SQIVND come from the germline V gene (reference sequence). This entry belongs to a study of T cell responses to AZD1222 COVID-19 vaccine. Across the whole study: Samples with a second dose at about 4 or about 12 weeks were pooled together. Findings and caveats of the study: Nearly half of spike-specific TCRs reportedly target unmutated variant regions. Increases in Spike-specific TCR breadth and depth were seen after two AZD1222 doses. In a largely white British group with more females than males, clonal diversity was possibly underestimated.

Produced via immunoSEQ multiplex PCR; TCRdb's table is partial and in-frame only. The table shows about 150,000 clones, with roughly nine tenths occurring only once. V usage is TRBV19 and J usage is TRBJ2-1, with 9 bases identical to TRBD2. The sequences come from peripheral blood, collected on day 0 of AZD1222 vaccination. The receptor was isolated from an adult in good health. The CDR3 coding sequence is TGTGCCAGTAGTCCCGCGGGGGGGAGCTCCTACAATGAGCAGTTCTTC. Residues: CASSPAGGSSYNEQFF.